This entry is about one T cell receptor beta chain. The length of the CDR3 is 13 residues. Trimming cost V 7 bases and J 1 base, with 10 bases left between them. The germline V gene has CDR1 SNHLY and CDR2 FYNNEI. This sample was taken from a study of shared clonotypes between healthy human individuals. In replicate PCRs of sorted subsets, approximately 210 ng DNA, approximately 30,000 T cell genomes, was used. Clones were sequenced by immunoSEQ multiplex PCR, and TCRdb holds only the in-frame ones, with some missing. The sample records hundreds of thousands of clones, 90% to 97% being singletons. Healthy adults negative for HIV, lacking recent acute infections or vaccinations, served as donors. Every contributor of samples was a Caucasian grown-up residing in Nashville, Tennessee.

The chain combines TRBV2 with TRBJ1-1; D possibly corresponds to TRBD1 (5 bases). The clonotype was recovered from a man aged 25-45 years in good health. Material: memory CD8+ T cells sorted from blood. Noted subset: CD45RO+ cells pooled with CCR7-negative TemRA cells. CDR3 DNA: TGTGCCAGCAAGGTAGGGGAGAACACTGAAGCTTTCTTT. This sequence encodes CASKVGENTEAFF.